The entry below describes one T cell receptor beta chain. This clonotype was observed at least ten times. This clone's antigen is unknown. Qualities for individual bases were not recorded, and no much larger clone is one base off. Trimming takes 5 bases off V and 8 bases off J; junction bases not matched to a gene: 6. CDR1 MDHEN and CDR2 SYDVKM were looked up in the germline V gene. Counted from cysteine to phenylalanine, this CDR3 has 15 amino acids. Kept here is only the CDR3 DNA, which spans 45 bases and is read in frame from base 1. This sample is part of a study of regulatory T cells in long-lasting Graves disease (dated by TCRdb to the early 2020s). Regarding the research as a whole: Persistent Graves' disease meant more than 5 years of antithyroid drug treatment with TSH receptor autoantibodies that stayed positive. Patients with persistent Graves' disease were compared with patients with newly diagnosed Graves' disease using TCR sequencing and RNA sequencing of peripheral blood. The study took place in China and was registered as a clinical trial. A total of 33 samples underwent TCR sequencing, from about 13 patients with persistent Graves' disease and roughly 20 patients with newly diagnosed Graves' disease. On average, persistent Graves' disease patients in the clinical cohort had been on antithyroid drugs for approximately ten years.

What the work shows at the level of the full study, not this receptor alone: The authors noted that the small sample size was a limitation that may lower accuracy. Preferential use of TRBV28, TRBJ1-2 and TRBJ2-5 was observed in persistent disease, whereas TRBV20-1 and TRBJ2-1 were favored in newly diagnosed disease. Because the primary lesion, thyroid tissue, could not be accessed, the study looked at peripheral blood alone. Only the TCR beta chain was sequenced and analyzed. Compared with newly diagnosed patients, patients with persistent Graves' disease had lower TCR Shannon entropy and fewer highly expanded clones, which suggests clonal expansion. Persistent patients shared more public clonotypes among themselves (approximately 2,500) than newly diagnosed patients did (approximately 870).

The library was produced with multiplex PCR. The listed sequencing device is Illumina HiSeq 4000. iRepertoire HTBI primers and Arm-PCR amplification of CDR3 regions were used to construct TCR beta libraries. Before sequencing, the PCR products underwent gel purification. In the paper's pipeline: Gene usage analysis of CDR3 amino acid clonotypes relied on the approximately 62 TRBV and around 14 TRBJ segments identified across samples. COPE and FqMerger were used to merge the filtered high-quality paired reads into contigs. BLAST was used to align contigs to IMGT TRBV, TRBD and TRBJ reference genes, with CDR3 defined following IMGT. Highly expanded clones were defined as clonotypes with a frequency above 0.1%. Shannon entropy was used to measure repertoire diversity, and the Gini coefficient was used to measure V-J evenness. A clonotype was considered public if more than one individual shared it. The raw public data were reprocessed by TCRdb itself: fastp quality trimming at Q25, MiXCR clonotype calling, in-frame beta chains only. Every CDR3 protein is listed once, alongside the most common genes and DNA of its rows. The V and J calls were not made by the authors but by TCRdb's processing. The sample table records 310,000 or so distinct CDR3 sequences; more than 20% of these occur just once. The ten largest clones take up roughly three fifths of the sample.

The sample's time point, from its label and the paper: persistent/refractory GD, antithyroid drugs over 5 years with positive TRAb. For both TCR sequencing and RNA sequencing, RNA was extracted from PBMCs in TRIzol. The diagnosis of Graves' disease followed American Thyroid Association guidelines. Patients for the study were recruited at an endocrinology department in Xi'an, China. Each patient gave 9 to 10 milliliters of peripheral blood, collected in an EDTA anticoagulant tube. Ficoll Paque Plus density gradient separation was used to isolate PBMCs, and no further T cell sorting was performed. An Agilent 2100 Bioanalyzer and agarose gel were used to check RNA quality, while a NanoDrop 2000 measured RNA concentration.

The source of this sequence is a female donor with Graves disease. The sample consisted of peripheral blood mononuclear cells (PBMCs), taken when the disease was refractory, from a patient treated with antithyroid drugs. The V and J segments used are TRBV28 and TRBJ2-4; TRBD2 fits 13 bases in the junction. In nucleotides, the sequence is TGTGCCAGCAGTCCTACGGGACTAGCGGGGCACATTCAGTACTTC. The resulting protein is CASSPTGLAGHIQYF.